These 13 T cell receptor beta chains were all obtained from the same sample, sequenced in a study of blood T cells in healthy people across ages. PCR was performed a second time for 7 to 11 cycles using a sample-barcoded 5' primer and a J-beta primer mix. TCRdb used MiXCR to reprocess the 5' RACE reads, holding one entry per CDR3 protein. Of about 1 million distinct CDR3 sequences in the sample, more than 40% were seen once. The sequenced sample consisted of blood. These receptors all come from a woman in her sixties or seventies in good health.

This chain uses TRBV5-1 with TRBJ2-5, with 11 bases aligning to TRBD2. The CDR3 length is 16 residues. Germline loops: CDR1 SGHRS, CDR2 YFSETQ. The V and J ends lost 4 bases and 0 bases, in that order; junction bases with no gene match: 5. DNA for the CDR3: TGCGCCAGCAGCGGGGGACTAGCGGATAACCAAGAGACCCAGTACTTC. Encoded protein: CASSGGLADNQETQYF.

Remarks on this clonotype: An end of the junction differs from the germline gene, which may be a read error. The chain uses TRBV27 and TRBJ2-1; no firm D call. CDR1 is MNHEY, CDR2 SMNVEV, per germline (reference sequence). The CDR3 totals 15 residues. Here the CDR3 reads CVSSLDGGRRNEQFF. CDR3 coding DNA: TGTGTCAGCAGTTTAGATGGCGGCAGAAGGAATGAGCAGTTCTTC.

J is TRBJ2-5 and V is TRBV3-1, with D unclear. Germline CDR1 and CDR2: LGHDT and YNNKEL (reference sequence). Trimming removed 5 bases from V and 11 bases from J, with 15 bases in between. The CDR3 has 12 amino acids. DNA of the CDR3: TGTGCCAGCAGCTCAGGCCTGTCTGAGCAGTACTTC. Translating it yields CASSSGLSEQYF.

The rearrangement uses TRBV9 and TRBJ2-7; 13 positions agree with TRBD2. Germline V CDR1 and CDR2: SGDLS, YYNGEE. The length of the CDR3 is 16 residues. Germline trimming cut 0 bases from V and 3 bases from J; bases unmatched to any gene: 3. The CDR3 spells CASSVGLAGGFYEQYF. Written as DNA, the CDR3 is TGTGCCAGCAGCGTAGGACTAGCGGGAGGATTCTACGAGCAGTACTTC.

As to this clonotype: A single base is all that separates this from a far larger clone, so a read error is likely. The CDR3 nucleotides are TGTGCCAGCAGTTACGACAGCCACGAGCAGTACTTC. This gives the protein CASSYDSHEQYF. This sequence joins TRBV6-5 and TRBJ2-7, with a tentative D call TRBD1 (5 bases). V gave up 2 bases and J gave up 5 bases, with 7 bases separating them. This CDR3 is built from 12 residues. Germline lookup yields CDR1 MNHEY and CDR2 SVGAGI.

Concerning this clonotype: The junction differs from germline at one of its ends, possibly a read error. The rearrangement uses TRBV20-1 and TRBJ2-5, with 13 positions matching TRBD2. The J call could be wrong; TRBJ2-7 is a better fit for the DNA end. CDR3 length: 16 residues. Germline V gives CDR1 DFQATT, CDR2 SNEGSKA (reference sequence). The CDR3 DNA follows: TGTAGTGCTACGCAGGGGGGACTAGCGGGAATCTACGAGCAGTACTTC. Translating gives CSATQGGLAGIYEQYF.

About this clonotype itself: A much larger clone differs by one base, so this may be a read error. V gene TRBV10-3 combines with J gene TRBJ2-4, with TRBD1 as a possible D gene (5 bases). The CDR3 spans 14 residues. Germline V CDR1 and CDR2: ENHRY, SYGVKD. The CDR3 here is CVISPGFPQNIQYF. CDR3 sequence (DNA): TGTGTCATCAGTCCAGGGTTCCCCCAAAACATTCAGTACTTC.

This sequence joins TRBV29-1 and TRBJ2-1; TRBD2 matches at 11 bases. The CDR3 has 17 amino acids. Per the germline V gene, CDR1 is SQVTM and CDR2 is ANQGSEA. Trimming cost V 3 bases and J 4 bases; bases outside gene matches: 11. Written as DNA, the CDR3 is TGCAGCGTTGAGGCCCTCTTTAGCGGGAGGGCTTACAATGAGCAGTTCTTC. Its translation is CSVEALFSGRAYNEQFF.

This clonotype was seen many times. The chain has TRBV7-2 and TRBJ2-1, with TRBD2 matching 12 bases. CDR1 SGHTA and CDR2 FQGNSA come from the germline V gene. The CDR3 has 14 residues. Trimming cost V 6 bases and J 6 bases; bases outside gene matches: 3. The CDR3 nucleotides are TGTGCCAGCAGGAGGACTAGCGGGACCAATGAGCAGTTCTTC. Its translation: CASRRTSGTNEQFF.

The chain recombines TRBV9 with TRBJ2-1, with 8 nucleotides matching TRBD1. The V gene end was trimmed by 0 bases and the J gene end by 4 bases; junction bases not matched to a gene: 6. This CDR3 has 16 residues. Germline V CDR1 and CDR2: SGDLS, YYNGEE. CDR3 DNA: TGTGCCAGCAGCGTAGACCGGGACAGGCCTTACAATGAGCAGTTCTTC. The encoded protein is CASSVDRDRPYNEQFF.

This clonotype was seen a single time. The gene calls are TRBV11-3 and TRBJ2-5, with a weak D call TRBD2 (6 bases). With 5 bases removed from V and 5 bases from J, the gap between germline ends came to 21 bases. The CDR3 consists of 16 residues. The germline gives CDR1 SGHNT, CDR2 YENEEA. CDR3: CASSPGLTGVGETQYF. CDR3 nucleotide sequence: TGTGCCAGCAGCCCCGGACTAACGGGAGTTGGGGAGACCCAGTACTTC.

V usage is TRBV10-3 and J usage is TRBJ2-7; D unclear. The CDR3 is made up of 13 amino acids. The V end was cut by 3 bases, the J end by 1 base, with 7 bases between. Germline V CDR1 and CDR2: ENHRY, SYGVKD. The CDR3 reads CAISESLSYEQYF. The CDR3 region has the DNA TGTGCCATCAGTGAAAGCCTATCCTACGAGCAGTACTTC.

The chain links TRBV7-7 to TRBJ2-5, with a weak D call TRBD1 (6 bases). V was pared by 4 bases and J by 3 bases, with 12 bases between. Germline CDR1 SSHAT, CDR2 FNYEAQ (reference sequence). The length of the CDR3 is 14 residues. CDR3 coding DNA: TGTGCCAGCAGCTATACAGGGTTGGAAGAGACCCAGTACTTC. Protein: CASSYTGLEETQYF. Looking up the rest from reference TRBV7-7 and TRBJ2-5 gives the full variable domain: GAGVSQSPRYKVTKRGQDVTLRCDPISSHATLYWYQQALGQGPEFLTYFNYEAQPDKSGLPSDRFSAERPEGSISTLTIQRTEQRDSAMYRCASSYTGLEETQYFGPGTRLLVL.